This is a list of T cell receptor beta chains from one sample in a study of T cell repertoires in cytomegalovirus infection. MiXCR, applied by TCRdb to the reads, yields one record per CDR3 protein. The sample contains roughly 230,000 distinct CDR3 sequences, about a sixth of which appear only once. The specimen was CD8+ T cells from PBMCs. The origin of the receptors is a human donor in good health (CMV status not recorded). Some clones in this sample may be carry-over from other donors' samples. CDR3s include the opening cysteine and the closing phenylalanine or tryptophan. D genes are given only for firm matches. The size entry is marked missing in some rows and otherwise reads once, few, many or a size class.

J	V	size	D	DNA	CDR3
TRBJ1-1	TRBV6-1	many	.	TGTGCCAGCTCACAGGGATGGACCACTGAAGCTTTCTTT	CASSQGWTTEAFF
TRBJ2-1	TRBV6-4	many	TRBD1	TGTGCCAGCAGTCCCCAGGGGGCGGCCTCAAATGAGCAGTTCTTC	CASSPQGAASNEQFF
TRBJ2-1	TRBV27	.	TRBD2	TGTGCCAGCAGTTCCGGGACTAGACTCTACAATGAGCAGTTCTTC	CASSSGTRLYNEQFF
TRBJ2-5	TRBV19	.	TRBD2	TGTGCCAGTAGTCCCCCGGAGCGGGGAAGTGAGACCCAGTACTTC	CASSPPERGSETQYF
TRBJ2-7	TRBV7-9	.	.	TGTGCCAGCAGCTTAGCTTGGTCCGGTAACTACGAGCAGTACTTC	CASSLAWSGNYEQYF
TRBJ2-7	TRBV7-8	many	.	TGTGCCAGCAGCTTAGTGTCGAGCAGTTACTACGAGCAGTACTTC	CASSLVSSSYYEQYF
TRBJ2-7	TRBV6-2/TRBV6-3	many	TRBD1	TGTGCCAGCAGATCCGGGACAGGGTTGTACGAGCAGTACTTC	CASRSGTGLYEQYF
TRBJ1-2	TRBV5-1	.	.	TGCGCCAGCAGCTTGGTGGATGGGGGCAGATCTAACTATGGCTACACCTTC	CASSLVDGGRSNYGYTF
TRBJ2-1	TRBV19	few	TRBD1	TGTGCCAGTAGCGGACAGGGTGGACCCAGCTCCTACAATGAGCAGTTCTTC	CASSGQGGPSSYNEQFF
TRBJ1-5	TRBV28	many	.	TGTGCCAGCTGCTTTCAGGGGCAGCCCCAGCATTTT	CASCFQGQPQHF
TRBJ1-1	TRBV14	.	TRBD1	TGTGCCAGCAGCCCGACCGGGACAGGGACCAACACTGAAGCTTTCTTT	CASSPTGTGTNTEAFF
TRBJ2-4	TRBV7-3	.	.	TGTGCCAGCAGCCAAGGGGGGGGGAACATTCAGTACTTC	CASSQGGGNIQYF
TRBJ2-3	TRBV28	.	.	TGTGCCAGCAGTTGGGGTGTGGAGGGGAGCACAGATACGCAGTATTTT	CASSWGVEGSTDTQYF
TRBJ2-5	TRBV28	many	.	TGTGCCAGCAGCAGGGAAGAGACCCAGTACTTC	CASSREETQYF
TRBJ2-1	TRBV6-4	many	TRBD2	TGTGCCAGCGGACTCACTAGCGGGGGGCACGATGAGCAGTTCTTC	CASGLTSGGHDEQFF
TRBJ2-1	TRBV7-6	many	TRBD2	TGTGCCAGCAGCCCCGAGCCTAGCGGGGGGGACAATGAGCAGTTCTTC	CASSPEPSGGDNEQFF
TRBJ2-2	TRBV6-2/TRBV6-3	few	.	TGTGCCAGCAGTTACGAGGACATAGCCCGGGAGCTGTTTTTT	CASSYEDIARELFF
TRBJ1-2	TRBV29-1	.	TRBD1	TGCAGCGTTGAAGCCCGATCGATGGCCGCAGGGGGACATGGCTACACCTTC	CSVEARSMAAGGHGYTF
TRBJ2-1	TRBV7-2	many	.	TGTGCCAGCAGCTTATACCCCGGCTACAATGAGCAGTTCTTC	CASSLYPGYNEQFF
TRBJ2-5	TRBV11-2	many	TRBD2	TGTGCCAGCAGCTTACCGCGGCTAGCGGGGGGTCCTAAAGAGACCCAGTACTTC	CASSLPRLAGGPKETQYF
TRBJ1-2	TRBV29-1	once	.	TGCAGCGTTGAGGGAGAAGCAGGGAGGTATGGCTACACCTTC	CSVEGEAGRYGYTF
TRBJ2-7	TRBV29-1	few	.	TGCAGCGTTGCGCCGGGACACCCCACCTACGAGCAGTACTTC	CSVAPGHPTYEQYF
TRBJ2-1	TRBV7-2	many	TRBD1	TGTGCCAGCAGCCGGCCGGGACAGGGAGTCCATGAGCAGTTCTTC	CASSRPGQGVHEQFF
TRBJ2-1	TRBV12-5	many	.	TGTGCTAGTGGTTTGACGATTAACTACAATGAGCAGTTCTTC	CASGLTINYNEQFF
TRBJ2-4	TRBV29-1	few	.	TGCAATATCGGCAGGGCAATAAAAAACATTCAGTACTTC	CNIGRAIKNIQYF
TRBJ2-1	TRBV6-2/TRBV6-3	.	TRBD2	TGTGCCAGCAGTCCGGGGGGGCCGTGGAATGAGCAGTTCTTC	CASSPGGPWNEQFF
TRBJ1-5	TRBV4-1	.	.	TGCGCCAGCAGCGACCGACAGACACCCAATCAGCCCCAGCATTTT	CASSDRQTPNQPQHF
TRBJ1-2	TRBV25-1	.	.	TGTGCCAGCAGTGAATCCCCTGTATCGGAAGGCTACACCTTC	CASSESPVSEGYTF
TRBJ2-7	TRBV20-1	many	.	TGCAGTGCCCCCGGCCCCTCAGGGTACGGCTACGAGCAGTACTTC	CSAPGPSGYGYEQYF
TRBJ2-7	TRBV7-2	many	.	TGTGCCAGCAGCACACGCCGTGGCCCGACCTTAGCTGAGCAGTACTTC	CASSTRRGPTLAEQYF
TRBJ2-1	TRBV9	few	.	TGTGCCAGCAGCGCCCATGAGGCGGCCAGCTCCTACAATGAGCAGTTCTTC	CASSAHEAASSYNEQFF
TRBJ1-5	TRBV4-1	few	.	TGCGCCAGCAGCCAAGATGCCGGGGGCCAGCCCCAGCATTTT	CASSQDAGGQPQHF